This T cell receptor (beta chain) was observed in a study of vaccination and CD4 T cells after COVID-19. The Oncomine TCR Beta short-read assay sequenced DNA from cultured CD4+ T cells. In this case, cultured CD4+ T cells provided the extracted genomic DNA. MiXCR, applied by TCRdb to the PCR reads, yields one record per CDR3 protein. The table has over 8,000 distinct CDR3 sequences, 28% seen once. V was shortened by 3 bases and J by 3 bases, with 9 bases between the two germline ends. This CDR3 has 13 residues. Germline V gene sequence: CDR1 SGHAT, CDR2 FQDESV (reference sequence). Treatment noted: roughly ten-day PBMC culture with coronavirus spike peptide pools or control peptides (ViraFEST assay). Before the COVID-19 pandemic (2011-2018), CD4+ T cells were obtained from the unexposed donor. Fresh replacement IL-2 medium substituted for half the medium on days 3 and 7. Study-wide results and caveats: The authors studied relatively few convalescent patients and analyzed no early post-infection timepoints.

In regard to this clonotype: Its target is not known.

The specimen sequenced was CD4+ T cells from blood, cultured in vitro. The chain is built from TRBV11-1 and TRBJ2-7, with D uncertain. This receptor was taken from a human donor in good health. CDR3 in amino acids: CASSFNGRYEQYF. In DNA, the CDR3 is TGTGCCAGCAGCTTCAACGGTCGCTACGAGCAGTACTTC.